Each of the 8 T cell receptor beta chains below was sequenced from the same sample in a study of identical twins. MiXCR, applied by TCRdb to the 5' RACE reads, yields one record per CDR3 protein. Of approximately 1.8 million distinct CDR3 sequences in the sample, about 30% were seen once. Sequenced sample: cord blood. The receptors derive from a newborn girl in good health.

This clonotype has a handful of counts. This chain uses TRBV6-6 with TRBJ1-6, with 8 nucleotides matching TRBD1. Germline CDR1 MNHNY, CDR2 SVGAGI (reference sequence). CDR3 length: 17 residues. V lost 4 bases, J lost 7 bases, and 12 bases stayed unmatched. The CDR3 region is CASSFTDRAPLNSPLHF. In DNA form, the CDR3 reads TGTGCCAGCAGTTTCACGGACAGGGCGCCCCTGAATTCACCCCTCCACTTT.

The genes are TRBV15 and TRBJ1-1; the D is unclear. The CDR3 is made up of 14 amino acids. CDR1 is LNHNV, CDR2 YYDKDF, per germline (reference sequence). Trimming removed 0 bases from V and 1 base from J, with 6 bases in between. For the CDR3, the DNA is TGTGCCACCAGCAGAGATAATTCGAACACTGAAGCTTTCTTT. Encoded protein: CATSRDNSNTEAFF. The full variable domain, completed using reference TRBV15 and TRBJ1-1, is DAMVIQNPRYQVTQFGKPVTLSCSQTLNHNVMYWYQQKSSQAPKLLFHYYDKDFNNEADTPDNFQSRRPNTSFCFLDIRSPGLGDTAMYLCATSRDNSNTEAFFGQGTRLTVV.

Note on this clonotype: A read error is possible here, since a much larger clone lies one base away. The gene calls are TRBV20-1 and TRBJ2-5; unclear D gene. V lost 5 bases and J 1 base, leaving 11 bases between the germline ends. The CDR3 has 13 amino acids. The germline CDR1 and CDR2 sequences are DFQATT and SNEGSKA (reference sequence). The CDR3 DNA follows: TGCAGTGCTTCCCTTGACCTCCAAGAGACCCAGTACTTC. This gives the protein CSASLDLQETQYF.

There are many counts of this clonotype. The chain recombines TRBV29-1 with TRBJ2-5, with D hard to call. The germline V and J ends were trimmed by 4 bases and 3 bases, with 12 bases remaining between them. Germline V lookup: CDR1 SQVTM, CDR2 ANQGSEA. The CDR3 loop spans 13 amino acids. Written as DNA, the CDR3 is TGCAGCGTTGTGTCGACACCAGAAGAGACCCAGTACTTC. Encoded protein: CSVVSTPEETQYF.

The CDR3 DNA reads TGCAGTGCTAGAGCCCGTAGCGGGACTAGCACAGATACGCAGTATTTT. Protein: CSARARSGTSTDTQYF. The V gene is TRBV20-1, the J gene TRBJ2-3; 8 bases map to TRBD2. Germline V gene data show CDR1 as DFQATT and CDR2 as SNEGSKA (reference sequence). The CDR3 contains 16 residues. V was clipped by 1 base and J by 0 bases; unmatched bases: 6.

As for this clonotype: A read error is possible here, since a much larger clone lies one base away. The rearrangement uses TRBV3-1 and TRBJ2-7, with 7 bases that match TRBD1. The CDR3 consists of 16 residues. Germline lookup yields CDR1 LGHDT and CDR2 YNNKEL (reference sequence). The ends lost 4 bases at V and 4 bases at J; junction bases unmatched: 13. Written as DNA, the CDR3 is TGTGCCAGCAGCCCCCTTGGACAGGAAAGGATGTACGAGCAGTACTTC. It is translated as CASSPLGQERMYEQYF.

A word on this clonotype: At one boundary the junction diverges from the germline segment, which might be a read error. The V gene is TRBV6-4, the J gene TRBJ2-3; the D call may be TRBD1 or TRBD2 (5 bases each). CDR3 length: 18 residues. CDR1 and CDR2 (germline): MRHNA, SNTAGT. The CDR3 DNA is TGTGCCAGCAGTGACTCGAGTCCGTCCGGCCGAGGGGCAGATGCGCAGTATTTT. Translated, it gives CASSDSSPSGRGADAQYF.

This clonotype has just a few counts. The CDR3 region is CASSFRTSGGALDTQYF. The CDR3 DNA follows: TGTGCCAGCAGCTTTAGGACTAGCGGGGGGGCCTTAGATACGCAGTATTTT. The rearrangement joins TRBV7-2 to TRBJ2-3, with TRBD2 matching 15 bases. The junction had 6 bases not matched to a gene; V was cut back by 3 bases and J by 5 bases. The CDR3 totals 17 residues. CDR1 and CDR2 from the germline V gene are SGHTA and FQGNSA.